This T cell receptor (beta chain) was identified in a study of identical twins. From germline, CDR1 is MDHEN and CDR2 SYDVKM. CDR3 size: 13 residues. Trimming removed 6 bases from V and 7 bases from J; junction bases left unmatched: 2. TCRdb passed the 5' RACE reads through MiXCR, listing each CDR3 protein once. In the table there are under 900,000 distinct CDR3 sequences, about 12% of which are singletons. These data also featured in a second study, about yellow fever vaccine responses in identical twins.

J is TRBJ2-1 and V is TRBV28; 11 bases are a match to TRBD2. The sequenced sample consisted of PBMCs. The TCR originated in a young woman in good health. The DNA of the CDR3 is TGTGCCAGCAGGACTAGCGGGGTGAATGAGCAGTTCTTC. Protein sequence: CASRTSGVNEQFF.